This entry lists 6 T cell receptor beta chains sequenced from one sample in a study of CD8+CD57+ T cells in acquired aplastic anemia (dated by TCRdb to 2017 to 2018). Instrument on record: Illumina HiSeq 2000. TCR beta VDJ combination and CDR3 sequence profiling used genomic DNA as the template. In-frame beta chains were kept once TCRdb had trimmed the public reads at Q25 with fastp and called clones with MiXCR. Each CDR3 protein gets just one entry, which takes the most common genes and DNA from the rows behind it. Across this sample there are tens of thousands of distinct CDR3 sequences, with about 70% seen only once. The ten largest clonotypes hold roughly 80% of the sample. Expansion of CD8+CD57+ cells had been shown by flow cytometry in the patients chosen for sequencing. The sequenced sample was sorted CD4+, CD8+, or CD8+CD57+ T cells (not recorded which) from PBMCs. These receptors were taken from a human donor with aplastic anemia.

The chain uses TRBV2 and TRBJ1-1, with TRBD1 identical over 11 bases. The germline CDR1 and CDR2 sequences are SNHLY and FYNNEI. This CDR3 contains 12 residues. After removal of 8 bases from V and 5 bases from J, the junction contained 1 base not matched to a gene. CDR3 residues: CASGTGGTEAFF. The CDR3 DNA follows: TGTGCCAGCGGGACAGGGGGTACTGAAGCTTTCTTT.

This chain uses TRBV30 with TRBJ2-7; 8 nucleotides agree with TRBD1. The CDR3 is 14 residues long. Losses at the gene ends were 2 bases for V and 2 bases for J; bases not matched to a gene: 5. The V gene's germline CDR1 is GTSNPN and CDR2 SVGIG (reference sequence). CDR3 residues: CAWSRSGGTYEQYF. The CDR3 DNA reads as TGTGCCTGGAGTAGGTCAGGGGGCACCTACGAGCAGTACTTC.

The chain recombines TRBV5-1 with TRBJ2-7; D perhaps matches TRBD1 (5 bases). In germline, CDR1 is SGHRS, CDR2 YFSETQ. Trimming left V 4 bases short and J 6 bases short, with 11 bases between. The CDR3 length is 12 residues. This CDR3 is CASSQGGPEQYF. In nucleotides, the CDR3 is TGCGCCAGCAGCCAGGGTGGCCCCGAGCAGTACTTC.

This chain joins TRBV11-2 and TRBJ2-1; 8 bases are shared with TRBD1. The CDR3 length is 14 residues. Trimming cost V 5 bases and J 7 bases; bases outside gene matches: 7. The germline CDR1 and CDR2 sequences are SGHAT and FQNNGV. In DNA, the CDR3 is TGTGCCAGCAGCACACGGAGACAGGGGAATGAGCAGTTCTTC. As protein: CASSTRRQGNEQFF.

CDR3 in amino acids: CASRTGAEQFF. The CDR3 DNA sequence: TGTGCCAGCAGGACAGGGGCTGAGCAGTTCTTC. The chain links TRBV7-8 to TRBJ2-1; 8 nucleotides match TRBD1. Germline loops: CDR1 SGHVS, CDR2 FQNEAQ. The CDR3 extends over 11 amino acids. Trimming at V came to 6 bases and at J to 9 bases, leaving 1 base not matched to a gene.

This clonotype was found many times. The chain joins TRBV7-9 to TRBJ1-1; D uncertain. Germline V CDR1 and CDR2: SEHNR, FQNEAQ (reference sequence). Trimming removed 4 bases at V and 0 bases at J, with 12 bases between. There are 15 residues in the CDR3. Written as DNA, the CDR3 is TGTGCCAGCAGCTCGGCCAGCGGCATGAACACTGAAGCTTTCTTT. It codes for CASSSASGMNTEAFF. The full variable domain, its missing parts supplied by reference TRBV7-9 and TRBJ1-1, is DTGVSQNPRHKITKRGQNVTFRCDPISEHNRLYWYRQTLGQGPEFLTYFQNEAQLEKSRLLSDRFSAERPKGSFSTLEIQRTEQGDSAMYLCASSSASGMNTEAFFGQGTRLTVV.